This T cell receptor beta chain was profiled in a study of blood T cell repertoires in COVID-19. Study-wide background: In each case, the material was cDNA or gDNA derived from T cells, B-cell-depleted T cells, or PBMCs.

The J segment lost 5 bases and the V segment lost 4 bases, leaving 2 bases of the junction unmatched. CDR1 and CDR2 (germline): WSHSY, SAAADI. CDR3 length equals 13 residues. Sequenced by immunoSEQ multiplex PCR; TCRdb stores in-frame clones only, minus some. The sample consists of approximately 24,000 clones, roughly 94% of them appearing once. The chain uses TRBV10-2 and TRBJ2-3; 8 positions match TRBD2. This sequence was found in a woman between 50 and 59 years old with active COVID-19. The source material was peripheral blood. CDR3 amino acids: CASSAAGGDTQYF. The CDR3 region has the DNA TGCGCCAGCAGTGCGGCGGGGGGAGATACGCAGTATTTT.